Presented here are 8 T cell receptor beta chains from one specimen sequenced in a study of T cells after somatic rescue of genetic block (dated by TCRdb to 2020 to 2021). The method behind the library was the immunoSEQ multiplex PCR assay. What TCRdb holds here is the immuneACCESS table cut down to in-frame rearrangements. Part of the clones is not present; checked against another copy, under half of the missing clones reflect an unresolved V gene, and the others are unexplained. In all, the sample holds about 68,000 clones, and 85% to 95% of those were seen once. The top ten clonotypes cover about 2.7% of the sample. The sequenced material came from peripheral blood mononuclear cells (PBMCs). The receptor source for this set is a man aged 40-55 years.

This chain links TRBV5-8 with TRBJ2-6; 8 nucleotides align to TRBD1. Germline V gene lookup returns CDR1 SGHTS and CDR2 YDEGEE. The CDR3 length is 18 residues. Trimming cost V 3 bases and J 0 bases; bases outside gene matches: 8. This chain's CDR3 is CASSSGTGPFSGANVLTF. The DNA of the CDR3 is TGTGCCAGCAGCTCAGGGACAGGACCTTTCTCTGGGGCCAACGTCCTGACTTTC.

DNA of the CDR3: TGCGCCAGCAGCCAAGACATACCAGGGGGCGCGAATGAGCAGTTCTTC. Translation: CASSQDIPGGANEQFF. This chain joins TRBV4-1 and TRBJ2-1; 8 positions match TRBD1. Trimming cost V 0 bases and J 7 bases; bases outside gene matches: 8. The germline gives CDR1 MGHRA, CDR2 YSYEKL. This CDR3 contains 16 residues.

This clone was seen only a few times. CDR3 DNA: TGTGCCAGCAGCTTGGGGACAGGCTATGGCTACACCTTC. This codes for CASSLGTGYGYTF. The rearrangement uses TRBV5-5 and TRBJ1-2; 7 bases align to TRBD1. With 0 bases clipped from V and 4 bases from J, the junction kept 0 bases outside the gene matches. Germline CDR1 reads SGHKS; CDR2 reads YYEKEE (reference sequence). This CDR3 contains 13 residues.

The CDR3 DNA reads as TGTGCCAGCTCATCAGGACAGGCCCCCCAAGAGACCCAGTACTTC. Translated: CASSSGQAPQETQYF. The chain couples TRBV18 to TRBJ2-5; 7 nucleotides match TRBD1. The CDR3 totals 15 residues. V shed 5 bases and J 1 base; nucleotides not matched to a gene: 7. From germline, CDR1 is KGHSH and CDR2 LQKENI.

The CDR3 here is CSVALGEGTEAFF. The DNA of the CDR3 is TGCAGCGTGGCGCTGGGGGAGGGCACTGAAGCTTTCTTT. V and J are TRBV29-1 and TRBJ1-1, with D possibly matching TRBD1 (5 bases). This CDR3 is built from 13 residues. The V end was cut by 6 bases, the J end by 4 bases, with 15 bases between. CDR1 and CDR2 from the germline V gene are SQVTM and ANQGSEA.

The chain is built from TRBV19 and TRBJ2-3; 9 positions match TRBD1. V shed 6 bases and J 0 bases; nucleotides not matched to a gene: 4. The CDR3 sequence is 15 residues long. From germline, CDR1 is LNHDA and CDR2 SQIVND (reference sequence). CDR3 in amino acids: CASRPDRGSTDTQYF. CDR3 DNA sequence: TGTGCCAGTAGGCCGGACAGGGGAAGCACAGATACGCAGTATTTT.

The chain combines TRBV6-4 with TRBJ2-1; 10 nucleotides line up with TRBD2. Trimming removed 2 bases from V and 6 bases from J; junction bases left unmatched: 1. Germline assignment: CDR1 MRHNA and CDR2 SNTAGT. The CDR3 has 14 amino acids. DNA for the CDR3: TGTGCCAGCAGTGACAGCGGGGGGGCCAATGAGCAGTTCTTC. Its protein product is CASSDSGGANEQFF.

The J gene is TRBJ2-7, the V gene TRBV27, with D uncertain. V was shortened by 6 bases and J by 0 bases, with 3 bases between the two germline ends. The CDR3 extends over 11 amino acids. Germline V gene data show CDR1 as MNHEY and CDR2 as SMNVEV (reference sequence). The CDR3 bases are TGTGCCAGCAGCTCCTCCTACGAGCAGTACTTC. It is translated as CASSSSYEQYF.